A single sample gave rise to the 17 T cell receptor beta chains below, sequenced in a study of T cells in Graves' hyperthyroidism and ophthalmopathy. Authors of the study amplified TCR beta CDR3 regions from RNA transcripts. The study used the HTBI primer set for a first-round RT-PCR of the TCR CDR3. TCRdb passed the multiplex PCR reads through MiXCR, listing each CDR3 protein once. The repertoire includes over 200,000 distinct CDR3 sequences, roughly 17% of them detected once, and roughly 50% sits in the top ten. The material sequenced was blood. The origin of the receptors is a middle-aged man with Graves' hyperthyroidism.

The chain combines TRBV13 with TRBJ2-2; 7 nucleotides line up with TRBD2. Looked up from germline, CDR1 is PRHDT and CDR2 is FYEKMQ (reference sequence). With V trimmed by 8 bases and J by 3 bases, 6 bases remained unmatched. The CDR3 loop spans 14 amino acids. CDR3 loop: CASRSRGDTGELFF. The CDR3 DNA reads TGTGCCAGCCGAAGTCGGGGGGACACCGGGGAGCTGTTTTTT.

This clonotype was seen a handful of times. The chain has TRBV10-3 and TRBJ2-5; D remains ambiguous. In germline, CDR1 is ENHRY, CDR2 SYGVKD. V lost 0 bases to trimming and J lost 1 base, with 9 bases between them. This CDR3 region has 15 residues. The CDR3 region is CAISESLYLQETQYF. CDR3 nucleotides: TGTGCCATCAGTGAGTCGTTGTACCTCCAAGAGACCCAGTACTTC.

CDR3 protein: CASSERSGNTIYF. CDR3 coding DNA: TGTGCCAGCAGCGAAAGATCTGGAAACACCATATATTTT. The chain has TRBV7-2 and TRBJ1-3; no clear D. Looked up from germline, CDR1 is SGHTA and CDR2 is FQGNSA. Trimming cost V 5 bases and J 1 base, with 6 bases left between them. The CDR3 extends over 13 amino acids.

This clonotype showed up just a few times. V is TRBV27 and J is TRBJ2-2, with TRBD1 matching over 7 bases. Germline V CDR1 and CDR2: MNHEY, SMNVEV (reference sequence). The CDR3 is 14 amino acids. V trimming: 6 bases; J trimming: 7 bases; junction bases outside the gene matches: 8. The CDR3 nucleotides read TGTGCCAGCAGCCACGACAGGGAATACGGGGAGCTGTTTTTT. This translates into CASSHDREYGELFF.

This clonotype showed up many times. V is TRBV30 and J is TRBJ1-4; D not resolved. The V end was cut by 0 bases, the J end by 7 bases, with 12 bases between. Germline V gene data show CDR1 as GTSNPN and CDR2 as SVGIG (reference sequence). The CDR3 consists of 14 residues. CDR3 protein: CAWSVTASGEKLFF. CDR3 in DNA: TGTGCCTGGAGTGTTACAGCGTCCGGTGAAAAACTGTTTTTT.

This clonotype has at least ten counts. The chain is built from TRBV7-9 and TRBJ2-1; a possible D gene is TRBD2 (6 bases). V was trimmed by 1 base and J by 3 bases, leaving 10 bases between them. Germline V CDR1 and CDR2: SEHNR, FQNEAQ (reference sequence). This CDR3 is 15 amino acids long. CDR3 in amino acids: CASSLGLASYNEQFF. CDR3 nucleotides: TGTGCCAGCAGCTTAGGGCTAGCGAGCTACAATGAGCAGTTCTTC.

Many counts were recorded for this clonotype. This chain joins TRBV30 and TRBJ2-2, with D perhaps matching TRBD1 (6 bases). Looked up from germline, CDR1 is GTSNPN and CDR2 is SVGIG (reference sequence). With 7 bases removed from V and 0 bases from J, the gap between germline ends came to 12 bases. The CDR3 totals 14 residues. CDR3 in amino acids: CASKGVSNTGELFF. The CDR3 coding sequence is TGTGCCTCCAAGGGGGTTTCGAACACCGGGGAGCTGTTTTTT. The full variable domain, with the rest looked up from reference TRBV30 and TRBJ2-2, is SQTIHQWPATLVQPVGSPLSLECTVEGTSNPNLYWYRQAAGRGLQLLFYSVGIGQISSEVPQNLSASRPQDRQFILSSKKLLLSDSGFYLCASKGVSNTGELFFGEGSRLTVL.

This clonotype was detected many times. The chain joins TRBV19 to TRBJ1-1; D perhaps matches TRBD1 (6 bases). V was shortened by 1 base and J by 0 bases, with 15 bases between the two germline ends. This CDR3 is built from 17 residues. The V gene's germline CDR1 is LNHDA and CDR2 SQIVND (reference sequence). As DNA, the CDR3 is TGTGCCAGTAGTATAGTTGTTGGGGGCGGCATGAACACTGAAGCTTTCTTT. As protein: CASSIVVGGGMNTEAFF.

This clonotype has only a few counts. The rearrangement links TRBV7-2 to TRBJ2-3; D is unresolved. The CDR3 runs 17 residues. Trimming took 3 bases from V and 2 from J, leaving 18 bases between them. Germline V CDR1 and CDR2: SGHTA, FQGNSA. The CDR3 sequence: CASSLGSLGPYTDTQYF. The CDR3 DNA follows: TGTGCCAGCAGCTTGGGTAGTCTAGGCCCTTACACAGATACGCAGTATTTT.

This clonotype was seen at least ten times. This rearrangement joins TRBV5-1 to TRBJ1-5, with D hard to call. CDR1 SGHRS and CDR2 YFSETQ come from the germline V gene. CDR3 size: 15 residues. The germline V and J ends were trimmed by 0 bases and 2 bases, with 9 bases remaining between them. The CDR3, as DNA: TGCGCCAGCAGCTTGGACGGTTTCGGCAATCAGCCCCAGCATTTT. Amino acids: CASSLDGFGNQPQHF.

As regards this clonotype: This may come from a read error, since a much larger clone is one base off. This chain uses TRBV10-3 with TRBJ1-1, with TRBD1 matching 9 bases. This CDR3 is 15 amino acids long. Germline V CDR1 and CDR2: ENHRY, SYGVKD. V was pared by 6 bases and J by 3 bases, with 8 bases of the junction left unmatched. In DNA, the CDR3 is TGTGCCATCAGCTTACCGGGACAGGGCCACACTGAAGCTTTCTTT. Translation: CAISLPGQGHTEAFF.

This clonotype showed up many times. This chain links TRBV7-2 with TRBJ2-7, with D possibly being TRBD1 or TRBD2 (5 bases each). Trimming removed 5 bases at V and 4 bases at J, with 15 bases between. Germline CDR1 reads SGHTA; CDR2 reads FQGNSA. The CDR3 runs to 14 residues. CDR3 nucleotides: TGTGCCAGCAGCCCGGGTGGGGGATCGTACGAGCAGTACTTC. Amino acid sequence: CASSPGGGSYEQYF.

This clonotype was observed at least ten times. The rearrangement joins TRBV3-1 to TRBJ1-1; TRBD1 is a possible D gene (6 bases). CDR1 and CDR2 from the germline V gene are LGHDT and YNNKEL (reference sequence). The CDR3 is 15 amino acids. V lost 1 base, J lost 1 base, and 10 bases lay in between. The CDR3 sequence: CASSQGGRGNTEAFF. The CDR3 DNA is TGTGCCAGCAGCCAAGGTGGCAGGGGGAACACTGAAGCTTTCTTT.

Many counts were recorded for this clonotype. V gene TRBV10-3 combines with J gene TRBJ2-7; no definite D call. Trimming left V 10 bases short and J 5 bases short, with 21 bases between. Germline loops: CDR1 ENHRY, CDR2 SYGVKD. The CDR3 runs to 14 residues. The CDR3 DNA reads as TGTGCCACCAAACCCCTCGTACGGTACGACGAGCAGTACTTC. Translated, it gives CATKPLVRYDEQYF.

The table lists this clonotype with a few counts. J is TRBJ1-1 and V is TRBV29-1, with TRBD1 matching over 7 bases. The CDR3 length is 12 residues. Germline CDR1 is SQVTM and CDR2 is ANQGSEA. J lost 4 bases, V lost 6 bases, and 5 bases had no gene match. CDR3 sequence reads: CSVRQGATEAFF. For the CDR3, the DNA is TGCAGCGTCCGACAGGGAGCCACTGAAGCTTTCTTT.

This clonotype was picked up many times. V usage is TRBV28 and J usage is TRBJ2-7; the match to TRBD2 covers 9 bases. With V trimmed by 6 bases and J by 3 bases, 6 bases remained unmatched. The CDR3 length is 14 residues. The germline V gene has CDR1 MDHEN and CDR2 SYDVKM. CDR3 in amino acids: CASSQREALYEQYF. The CDR3 DNA reads as TGTGCCAGCAGCCAGCGGGAGGCCCTCTACGAGCAGTACTTC.

On this clonotype itself: One base away lies a much larger clone, so this may be a sequencing read error. The chain recombines TRBV7-2 with TRBJ2-7, with D possibly TRBD2 on 5 matching bases. Germline V gene data show CDR1 as SGHTA and CDR2 as FQGNSA. The CDR3 covers 15 residues. Trimming took off 2 bases at V and 5 bases at J, with 16 bases between the two ends. The CDR3 region has the DNA TGTGCCAGCAGCTTAAAAGCGCGAGGGCCCCACGAGCAGTACTTC. It encodes CASSLKARGPHEQYF.